These 2 T cell receptor beta chains came from one sample sequenced in a study of molecular identifiers for immune sequencing clone quantification. One entry per CDR3 protein results from TCRdb running MiXCR on the PCR reads. This table has some 650,000 distinct CDR3 sequences, just under 20% appearing once. The sequenced sample consisted of naive CD8+ T cells from blood, with Jurkat cell RNA spiked in. Subset reported: FACS-sorted CD8+CD4-CCR7+CD45RA+ naive T cells. The receptors were sampled from a human donor in good health. Some libraries in this study had Jurkat cell RNA spiked in.

This clonotype has at least ten counts. The rearrangement joins TRBV6-5 to TRBJ2-5; a weak D match, TRBD1 (5 bases). Trimming cost V 4 bases and J 2 bases, with 14 bases left between them. The CDR3 has 15 residues. The germline CDR1 and CDR2 sequences are MNHEY and SVGAGI. Written as DNA, the CDR3 is TGTGCCAGCAGTTCTCAGGGATATGGGCAAGAGACCCAGTACTTC. This codes for CASSSQGYGQETQYF.

This clonotype has a count of ten or more. This chain uses TRBV7-9 with TRBJ2-7; tentatively, D is TRBD2 (5 bases). Germline V gene lookup returns CDR1 SEHNR and CDR2 FQNEAQ (reference sequence). This CDR3 has 13 amino acids. Deletions cut 4 bases from V and 2 bases from J, with 9 bases between. The DNA for the CDR3 is TGTGCCAGCAGCTCGACTACAGCCTACGAGCAGTACTTC. This sequence encodes CASSSTTAYEQYF.